The 26 T cell receptor beta chains below come from one sample, sequenced in a study of shared clonotypes between healthy human individuals. Sequenced by immunoSEQ multiplex PCR; TCRdb stores in-frame clones only, minus some. The table shows millions of clones, with around nine tenths occurring only once. Sequencing used naive CD4+ T cells sorted from blood. Subset specified: CD45RA+ positively selected. The receptors come from a man aged 18-30 years in good health.

Here the CDR3 reads CASSLGTSRNIQYF. CDR3 coding DNA: TGTGCCAGCAGCTTGGGAACTAGCCGAAACATTCAGTACTTC. V is TRBV5-4 and J is TRBJ2-4; TRBD2 might be the D (6 bases). The CDR3 runs 14 residues. Germline CDR1 reads SGHNT; CDR2 reads YYREEE (reference sequence). Trimming left V 0 bases short and J 6 bases short, with 10 bases between.

This chain connects TRBV4-3 to TRBJ1-2; the match to TRBD1 covers 7 bases. Trimming cost V 2 bases and J 4 bases; bases outside gene matches: 7. Germline-derived CDR1 and CDR2 are LGHNA and YSLEER. This CDR3 contains 15 residues. CDR3 coding DNA: TGCGCCAGCAGCCAACGGACAGGACCATCCTATGGCTACACCTTC. Translating it yields CASSQRTGPSYGYTF.

The gene calls are TRBV18 and TRBJ1-5; 7 positions match TRBD1. The germline CDR1 and CDR2 sequences are KGHSH and LQKENI. The CDR3 is 18 amino acids. Trimming cost V 2 bases and J 3 bases; bases outside gene matches: 13. The CDR3 coding sequence is TGTGCCAGCTCACCATTCAGCGGGACAGCAGAGCTCAATCAGCCCCAGCATTTT. Translated: CASSPFSGTAELNQPQHF.

Only one count was recorded for this clone. The rearrangement uses TRBV5-4 and TRBJ2-7; 10 bases match TRBD1. The CDR3 runs to 15 residues. V shed 0 bases, J shed 7 bases, and the junction held 7 bases outside the gene matches. CDR1 is SGHNT, CDR2 YYREEE, per germline (reference sequence). The CDR3 bases are TGTGCCAGCAGCTTGGATGGGGACAGGGGAGGGGAGCAGTACTTC. Residues: CASSLDGDRGGEQYF.

The chain recombines TRBV5-1 with TRBJ1-1, with D possibly matching TRBD1 (6 bases). Germline CDR1 and CDR2: SGHRS and YFSETQ. Deletions cut 4 bases from V and 10 bases from J, with 17 bases between. CDR3 length: 13 amino acids. The CDR3 nucleotides read TGCGCCAGCAGCCCCGACAGGTCGTGGGGAGCTTTCTTT. This codes for CASSPDRSWGAFF.

The chain joins TRBV4-1 to TRBJ2-3, with TRBD1 identical over 12 bases. Germline V gives CDR1 MGHRA, CDR2 YSYEKL. The CDR3 runs to 16 residues. J gave up 4 bases and V 4 bases, and 6 bases lay outside the gene matches. The CDR3 reads CASSRPGQGASDTQYF. CDR3 DNA: TGCGCCAGCAGCCGACCGGGACAGGGGGCATCAGATACGCAGTATTTT.

On this clone: This sample includes further DNA sequences coding for the same CDR3. This chain joins TRBV6-6 and TRBJ2-7; no clear D. Germline V gene data show CDR1 as MNHNY and CDR2 as SVGAGI (reference sequence). This CDR3 has 13 residues. Trimming removed 0 bases at V and 2 bases at J, with 5 bases between. The CDR3 nucleotides read TGTGCCAGCAGTTACTCAGGGCCCTACGAGCAGTACTTC. Protein sequence: CASSYSGPYEQYF.

The rearrangement links TRBV6-5 to TRBJ1-2; 8 nucleotides match TRBD1. The V gene's germline CDR1 is MNHEY and CDR2 SVGAGI. Unmatched junction bases numbered 11, after V lost 4 bases and J lost 4 bases. This CDR3 has 16 amino acids. The CDR3 region is CASSSRGTGFFYGYTF. The CDR3 coding sequence is TGTGCCAGCAGTTCCAGGGGGACAGGATTCTTCTATGGCTACACCTTC.

The chain employs TRBV5-1 and TRBJ2-7, with D perhaps being TRBD1 or TRBD2 (5 bases each). Trimming removed 0 bases from V and 4 bases from J, with 14 bases in between. Germline V gene lookup returns CDR1 SGHRS and CDR2 YFSETQ. The CDR3 is 15 amino acids. CDR3 region: CASSLGTWDGYEQYF. The CDR3 DNA follows: TGCGCCAGCAGCTTGGGGACCTGGGACGGGTACGAGCAGTACTTC.

This clone appeared a single time. The chain joins TRBV5-4 to TRBJ1-3; weak D call: TRBD1 (5 bases). V gave up 3 bases and J gave up 2 bases, with 15 bases separating them. The CDR3 consists of 16 residues. Germline V gene sequence: CDR1 SGHNT, CDR2 YYREEE (reference sequence). The CDR3 spells CASSSDGASTGNTIYF. In DNA, the CDR3 is TGTGCCAGCAGCTCTGATGGGGCATCCACTGGAAACACCATATATTTT.

Only one count was recorded for this clone. The rearrangement uses TRBV19 and TRBJ2-3; D gene ambiguous. Germline V CDR1 and CDR2: LNHDA, SQIVND (reference sequence). CDR3 length equals 14 residues. Trimming shortened V by 5 bases and J by 5 bases, and 14 bases separated the two germline ends. CDR3 bases: TGTGCCAGTAGTTTTACCCTGTGGGGAGATACGCAGTATTTT. Translating gives CASSFTLWGDTQYF.

This clone has a handful of counts. This rearrangement joins TRBV30 to TRBJ1-2; D gene uncertain. Germline V lookup: CDR1 GTSNPN, CDR2 SVGIG (reference sequence). The CDR3 totals 13 residues. The V end was cut by 1 base, the J end by 3 bases, with 9 bases between. The CDR3 nucleotides are TGTGCCTGGAGTGGGTCCGGACACTATGGCTACACCTTC. This encodes CAWSGSGHYGYTF.

The rearrangement uses TRBV5-6 and TRBJ1-1; weak D call: TRBD1 (6 bases). The germline V and J ends were trimmed by 1 base and 8 bases, with 9 bases remaining between them. The CDR3 has 12 amino acids. Per the germline V gene, CDR1 is SGHDT and CDR2 is YYEEEE. This chain's CDR3 is CASSLFRGEAFF. The CDR3 nucleotides are TGTGCCAGCAGCTTGTTCAGGGGCGAAGCTTTCTTT.

The chain couples TRBV5-4 to TRBJ2-2; 9 bases line up with TRBD1. V was pared by 6 bases and J by 4 bases, with 4 bases of the junction left unmatched. The germline V gene encodes CDR1 SGHNT and CDR2 YYREEE (reference sequence). This CDR3 is 14 amino acids long. The CDR3 loop is CASTRDRVTGELFF. The CDR3 coding sequence is TGTGCCAGCACCCGGGACAGGGTCACCGGGGAGCTGTTTTTT.

The chain uses TRBV9 and TRBJ1-2; D is uncertain. The germline V and J ends were trimmed by 0 bases and 5 bases, with 11 bases remaining between them. Germline V gene data show CDR1 as SGDLS and CDR2 as YYNGEE. The CDR3 covers 14 residues. CDR3 nucleotide sequence: TGTGCCAGCAGCGTAGAAGGGATCGGATATGGCTACACCTTC. This gives the protein CASSVEGIGYGYTF.

This clone was seen a single time. V gene TRBV29-1 combines with J gene TRBJ1-2, with D unclear. Deletions cut 1 base from V and 6 bases from J, with 12 bases between. Germline values: CDR1 SQVTM, CDR2 ANQGSEA. The length of the CDR3 is 13 residues. The CDR3 here is CSVEVGPGHGYTF. The CDR3 DNA is TGCAGCGTTGAAGTTGGGCCGGGCCATGGCTACACCTTC.

This sequence joins TRBV7-2 and TRBJ2-7; D is unresolved. The CDR3 contains 13 residues. The germline V gene has CDR1 SGHTA and CDR2 FQGNSA. Trimming removed 3 bases from V and 7 bases from J, with 13 bases in between. CDR3 region: CASSFRHSLEQYF. In DNA form, the CDR3 reads TGTGCCAGCAGCTTCCGACACAGTTTAGAGCAGTACTTC.

The chain employs TRBV2 and TRBJ1-6; unclear D gene. Germline V gene lookup returns CDR1 SNHLY and CDR2 FYNNEI. V lost 0 bases and J lost 15, with 12 bases in between. The CDR3 has 13 residues. The CDR3 DNA reads TGTGCCAGCAGTGAAGCGCTTAAGGGAAACCTCCACTTT. Protein: CASSEALKGNLHF.

J is TRBJ2-3 and V is TRBV21-1; whether TRBD2, the table's D call, matches the DNA was not checked. TRBV21-1 has pseudogene status. The CDR3 runs 21 residues. The CDR3 spells CASSKGGGAGPRELLTDTQYF. The DNA for the CDR3 is TGTGCCAGCAGCAAAGGGGGTGGTGCAGGCCCCCGGGAGCTCCTTACAGATACGCAGTATTTT.

The V gene is TRBV7-6, the J gene TRBJ1-1; 9 nucleotides align to TRBD1. With V trimmed by 1 base and J by 5 bases, 2 bases remained unmatched. The CDR3 contains 14 residues. Germline V lookup: CDR1 SGHVS, CDR2 FNYEAQ. Here the CDR3 reads CASSLGTGETEAFF. The CDR3 bases are TGTGCCAGCAGCTTAGGGACAGGGGAAACTGAAGCTTTCTTT.

This chain uses TRBV29-1 with TRBJ1-1, with D possibly TRBD1 on 6 matching bases. The CDR3 is made up of 13 amino acids. The ends were cut back, 5 bases at V and 2 bases at J, with 12 bases in the middle. Germline CDR1 is SQVTM and CDR2 is ANQGSEA. CDR3 protein: CSVSGTSNTEAFF. In nucleotides, the CDR3 is TGCAGCGTTTCCGGGACATCAAACACTGAAGCTTTCTTT.

This chain links TRBV2 with TRBJ1-4; TRBD1 matches 8 bases. The germline gives CDR1 SNHLY, CDR2 FYNNEI. The CDR3 spans 13 residues. Germline trimming cut 8 bases from V and 7 bases from J; bases unmatched to any gene: 6. In DNA form, the CDR3 reads TGTGCCAGCTGGACAGGGATGGGTGAAAAACTGTTTTTT. As protein: CASWTGMGEKLFF.

The chain couples TRBV5-1 to TRBJ2-5; 7 bases are shared with TRBD1. After removal of 2 bases from V and 4 bases from J, the junction contained 5 bases not matched to a gene. The length of the CDR3 is 14 residues. Germline-derived CDR1 and CDR2 are SGHRS and YFSETQ. The CDR3, as DNA: TGCGCCAGCAGCTTACAGGGGATTGGAGAGACCCAGTACTTC. This encodes CASSLQGIGETQYF.

J is TRBJ2-2 and V is TRBV5-6; 10 bases map to TRBD1. The CDR3 consists of 16 residues. J lost 6 bases, V lost 1 base, and 6 bases had no gene match. The germline gives CDR1 SGHDT, CDR2 YYEEEE. The CDR3 loop is CASSLRGQGFSGELFF. The CDR3 DNA follows: TGTGCCAGCAGCTTGCGGGGACAGGGGTTTTCCGGGGAGCTGTTTTTT.

The rearrangement joins TRBV27 to TRBJ2-7, with 10 positions matching TRBD1. The germline V gene has CDR1 MNHEY and CDR2 SMNVEV (reference sequence). CDR3 length: 16 residues. Trimming removed 7 bases from V and 2 bases from J; junction bases left unmatched: 11. The DNA for the CDR3 is TGTGCCAGCAAAAGGGGTTCCGGGACAGGGGCCTACGAGCAGTACTTC. Its translation: CASKRGSGTGAYEQYF.

Written as DNA, the CDR3 is TGTGGATCGTGGCAGGGAGAGGTAAAACTGTTTTTT. Translation gives CGSWQGEVKLFF. The rearrangement links TRBV10-3 to TRBJ1-4; perhaps TRBD1 as D (5 bases). Germline V lookup: CDR1 ENHRY, CDR2 SYGVKD. The CDR3 runs to 12 residues.